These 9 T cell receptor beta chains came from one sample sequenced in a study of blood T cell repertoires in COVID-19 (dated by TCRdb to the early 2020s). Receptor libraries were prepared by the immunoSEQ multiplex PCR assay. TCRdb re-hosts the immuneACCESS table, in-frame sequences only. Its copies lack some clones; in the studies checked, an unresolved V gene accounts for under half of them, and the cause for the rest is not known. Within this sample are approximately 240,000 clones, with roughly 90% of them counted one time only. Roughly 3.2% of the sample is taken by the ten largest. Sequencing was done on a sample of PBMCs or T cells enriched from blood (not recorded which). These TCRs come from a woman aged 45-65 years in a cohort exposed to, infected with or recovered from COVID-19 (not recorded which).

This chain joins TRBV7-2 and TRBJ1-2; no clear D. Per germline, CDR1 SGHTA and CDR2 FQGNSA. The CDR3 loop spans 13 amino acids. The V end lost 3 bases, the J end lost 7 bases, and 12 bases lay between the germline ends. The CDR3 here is CASSFARQSGYTF. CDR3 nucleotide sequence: TGTGCCAGCAGCTTCGCGCGGCAGTCTGGCTACACCTTC. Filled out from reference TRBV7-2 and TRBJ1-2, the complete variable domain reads GAGVSQSPSNKVTEKGKDVELRCDPISGHTALYWYRQSLGQGLEFLIYFQGNSAPDKSGLPSDRFSAERTGGSVSTLTIQRTQQEDSAVYLCASSFARQSGYTFGSGTRLTVV.

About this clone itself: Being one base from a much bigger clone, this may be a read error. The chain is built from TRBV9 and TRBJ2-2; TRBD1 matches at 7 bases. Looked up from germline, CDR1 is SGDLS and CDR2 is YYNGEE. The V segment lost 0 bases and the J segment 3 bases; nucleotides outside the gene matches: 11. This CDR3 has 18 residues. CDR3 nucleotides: TGTGCCAGCAGCGTAGTTGGGAAACAGGGGCCCCACACCGGGGAGCTGTTTTTT. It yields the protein CASSVVGKQGPHTGELFF.

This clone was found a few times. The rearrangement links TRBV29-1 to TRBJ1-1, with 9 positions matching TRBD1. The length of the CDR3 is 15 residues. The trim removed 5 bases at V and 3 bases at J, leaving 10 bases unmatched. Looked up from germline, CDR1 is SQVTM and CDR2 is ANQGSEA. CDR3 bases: TGCAGCGTTCCATACCGGGACAGGGCGGACACTGAAGCTTTCTTT. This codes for CSVPYRDRADTEAFF.

CDR3 DNA sequence: TGTGCCGGTTCTATGGGGGGGGCGAACTACAATGAGCAGTTCTTC. It codes for CAGSMGGANYNEQFF. The rearrangement uses TRBV28 and TRBJ2-1; weak D call: TRBD2 (7 bases). This CDR3 region has 15 residues. CDR1 and CDR2 (germline): MDHEN, SYDVKM. V lost 11 bases and J 3 bases, leaving 20 bases between the germline ends.

CDR3 protein: CSVVQGASQPQHF. CDR3 DNA: TGCAGCGTTGTGCAGGGGGCCAGTCAGCCCCAGCATTTT. The chain carries TRBV29-1 and TRBJ1-5, with 8 bases matching TRBD1. Germline loops: CDR1 SQVTM, CDR2 ANQGSEA. This CDR3 has 13 residues. Trimming cost V 4 bases and J 6 bases; bases outside gene matches: 5.

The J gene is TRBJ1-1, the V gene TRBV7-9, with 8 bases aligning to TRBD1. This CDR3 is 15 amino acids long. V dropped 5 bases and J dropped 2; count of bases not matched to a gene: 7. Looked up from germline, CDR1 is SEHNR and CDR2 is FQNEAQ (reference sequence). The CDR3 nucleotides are TGTGCCAGCAGCCCTCGGACAGGGATTAACACTGAAGCTTTCTTT. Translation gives CASSPRTGINTEAFF.

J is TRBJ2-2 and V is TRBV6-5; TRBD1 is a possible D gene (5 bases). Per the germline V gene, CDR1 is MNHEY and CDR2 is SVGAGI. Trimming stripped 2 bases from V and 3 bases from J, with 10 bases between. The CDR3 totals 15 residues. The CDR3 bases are TGTGCCAGCAGTTACGAACAGGAATACACCGGGGAGCTGTTTTTT. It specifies CASSYEQEYTGELFF.

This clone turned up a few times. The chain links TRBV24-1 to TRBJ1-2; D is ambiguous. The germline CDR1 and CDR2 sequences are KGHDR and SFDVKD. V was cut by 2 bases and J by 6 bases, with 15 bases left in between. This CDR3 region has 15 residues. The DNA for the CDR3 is TGTGCCACCAGTGATTCCCTCACCCCGGGGAATGGCTACACCTTC. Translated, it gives CATSDSLTPGNGYTF.

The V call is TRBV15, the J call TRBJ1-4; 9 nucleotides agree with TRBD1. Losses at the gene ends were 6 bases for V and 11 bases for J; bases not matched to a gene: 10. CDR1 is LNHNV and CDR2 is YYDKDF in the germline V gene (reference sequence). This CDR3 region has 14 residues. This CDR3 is CATRTPGQGNKLFF. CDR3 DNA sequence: TGTGCCACCAGAACCCCCGGACAGGGGAACAAACTGTTTTTT.